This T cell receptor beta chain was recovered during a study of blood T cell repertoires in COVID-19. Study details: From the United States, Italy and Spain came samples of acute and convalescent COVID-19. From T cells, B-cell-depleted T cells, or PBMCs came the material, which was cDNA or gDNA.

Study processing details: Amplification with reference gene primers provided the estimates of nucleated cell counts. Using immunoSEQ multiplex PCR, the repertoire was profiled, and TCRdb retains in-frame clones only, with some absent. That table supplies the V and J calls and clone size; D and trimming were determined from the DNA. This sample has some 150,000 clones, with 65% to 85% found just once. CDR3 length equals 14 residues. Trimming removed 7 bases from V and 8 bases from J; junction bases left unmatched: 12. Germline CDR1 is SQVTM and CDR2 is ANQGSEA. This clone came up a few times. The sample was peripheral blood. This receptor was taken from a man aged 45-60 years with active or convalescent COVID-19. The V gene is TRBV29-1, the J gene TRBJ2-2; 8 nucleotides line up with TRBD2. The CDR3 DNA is TGCAGCGCCCCCAAAGCGGGAGACGTGGGGGAGCTGTTTTTT. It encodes CSAPKAGDVGELFF.